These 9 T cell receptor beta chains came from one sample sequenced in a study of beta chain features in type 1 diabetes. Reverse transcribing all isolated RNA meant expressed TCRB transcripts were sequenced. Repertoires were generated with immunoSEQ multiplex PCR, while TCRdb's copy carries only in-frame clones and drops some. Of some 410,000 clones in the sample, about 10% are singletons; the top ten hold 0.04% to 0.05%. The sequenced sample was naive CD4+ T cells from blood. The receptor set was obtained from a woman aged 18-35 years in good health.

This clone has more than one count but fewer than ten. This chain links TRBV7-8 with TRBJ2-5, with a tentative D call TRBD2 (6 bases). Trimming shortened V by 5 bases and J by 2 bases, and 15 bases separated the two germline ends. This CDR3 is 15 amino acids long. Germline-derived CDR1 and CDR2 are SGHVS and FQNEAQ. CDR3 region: CASSQVGGEQETQYF. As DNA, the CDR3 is TGTGCCAGCAGCCAGGTGGGGGGAGAACAAGAGACCCAGTACTTC.

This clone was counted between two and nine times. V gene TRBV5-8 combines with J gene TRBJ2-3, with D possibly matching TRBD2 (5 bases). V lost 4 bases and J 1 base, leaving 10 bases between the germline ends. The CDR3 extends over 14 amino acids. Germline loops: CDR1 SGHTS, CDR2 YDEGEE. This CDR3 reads CASSRDWGTDTQYF. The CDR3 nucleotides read TGTGCCAGCAGCCGGGATTGGGGCACAGATACGCAGTATTTT.

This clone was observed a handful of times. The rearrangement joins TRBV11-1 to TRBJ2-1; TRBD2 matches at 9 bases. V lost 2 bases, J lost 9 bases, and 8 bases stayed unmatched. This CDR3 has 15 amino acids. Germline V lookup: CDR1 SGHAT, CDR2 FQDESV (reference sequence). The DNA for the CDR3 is TGTGCCAGCAGCTTATGCAATAGCGGGGGATGTGAGCAGTTCTTC. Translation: CASSLCNSGGCEQFF.

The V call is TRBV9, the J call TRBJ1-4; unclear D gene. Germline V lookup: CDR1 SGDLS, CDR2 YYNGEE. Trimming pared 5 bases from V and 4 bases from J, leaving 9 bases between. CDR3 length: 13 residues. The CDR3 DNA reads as TGTGCCAGCAGTGCAAACAGTAATGAAAAACTGTTTTTT. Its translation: CASSANSNEKLFF. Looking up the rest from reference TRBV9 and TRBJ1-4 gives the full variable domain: DSGVTQTPKHLITATGQRVTLRCSPRSGDLSVYWYQQSLDQGLQFLIQYYNGEERAKGNILERFSAQQFPDLHSELNLSSLELGDSALYFCASSANSNEKLFFGSGTQLSVL.

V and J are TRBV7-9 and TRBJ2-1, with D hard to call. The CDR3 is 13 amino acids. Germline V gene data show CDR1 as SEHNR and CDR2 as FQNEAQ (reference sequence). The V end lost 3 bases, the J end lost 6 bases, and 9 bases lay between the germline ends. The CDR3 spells CASSLGRTNEQFF. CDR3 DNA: TGTGCCAGCAGCTTGGGCCGGACCAATGAGCAGTTCTTC.

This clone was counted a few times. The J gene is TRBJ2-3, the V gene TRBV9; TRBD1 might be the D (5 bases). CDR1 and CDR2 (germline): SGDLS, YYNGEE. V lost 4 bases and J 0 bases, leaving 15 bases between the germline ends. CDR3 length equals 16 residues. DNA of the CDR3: TGTGCCAGCAGCTTCAGTGGACACCGCAGCACAGATACGCAGTATTTT. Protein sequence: CASSFSGHRSTDTQYF. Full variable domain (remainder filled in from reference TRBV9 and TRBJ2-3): DSGVTQTPKHLITATGQRVTLRCSPRSGDLSVYWYQQSLDQGLQFLIQYYNGEERAKGNILERFSAQQFPDLHSELNLSSLELGDSALYFCASSFSGHRSTDTQYFGPGTRLTVL.

The chain's CDR3 is CASSQMPAVGDTQYF. The CDR3 nucleotides are TGTGCCAGCAGCCAAATGCCGGCCGTGGGAGATACGCAGTATTTT. This chain links TRBV4-2 with TRBJ2-3; D is ambiguous. The CDR3 sequence is 15 residues long. Trimming removed 2 bases at V and 5 bases at J, with 14 bases between. From germline, CDR1 is LGHNA and CDR2 YNFKEQ.

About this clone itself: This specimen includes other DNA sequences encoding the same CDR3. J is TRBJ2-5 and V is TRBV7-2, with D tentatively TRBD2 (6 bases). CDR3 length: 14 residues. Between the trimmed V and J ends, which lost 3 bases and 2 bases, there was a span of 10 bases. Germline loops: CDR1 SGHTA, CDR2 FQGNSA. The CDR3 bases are TGTGCCAGCAGCTTGGGAGGACCTCAAGAGACCCAGTACTTC. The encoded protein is CASSLGGPQETQYF.

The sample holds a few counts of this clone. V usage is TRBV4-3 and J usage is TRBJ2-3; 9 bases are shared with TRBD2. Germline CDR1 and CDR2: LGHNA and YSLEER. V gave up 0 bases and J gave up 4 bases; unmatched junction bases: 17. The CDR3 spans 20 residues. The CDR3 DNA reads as TGCGCCAGCAGCCAAGATCTCGTCCTGCCGAAGTTAGCGGGGGCAGATACGCAGTATTTT. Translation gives CASSQDLVLPKLAGADTQYF.